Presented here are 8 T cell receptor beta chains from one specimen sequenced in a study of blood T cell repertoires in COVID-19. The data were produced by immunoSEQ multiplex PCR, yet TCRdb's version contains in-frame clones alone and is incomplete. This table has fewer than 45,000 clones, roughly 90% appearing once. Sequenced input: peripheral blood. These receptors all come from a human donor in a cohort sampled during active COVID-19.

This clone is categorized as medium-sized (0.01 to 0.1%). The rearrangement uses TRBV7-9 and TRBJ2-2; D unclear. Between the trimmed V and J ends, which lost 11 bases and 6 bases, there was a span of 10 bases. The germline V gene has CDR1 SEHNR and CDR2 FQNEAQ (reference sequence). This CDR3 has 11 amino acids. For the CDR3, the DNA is TGTGCCCCCTTCGAGGCCGGGGAGCTGTTTTTT. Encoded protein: CAPFEAGELFF.

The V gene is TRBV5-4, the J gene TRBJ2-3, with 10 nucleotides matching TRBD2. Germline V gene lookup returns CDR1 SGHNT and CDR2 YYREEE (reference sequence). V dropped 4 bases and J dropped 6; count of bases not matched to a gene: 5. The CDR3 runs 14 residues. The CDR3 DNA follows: TGTGCCAGCAGCCCACTAGCGGGGATGGATACGCAGTATTTT. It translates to CASSPLAGMDTQYF.

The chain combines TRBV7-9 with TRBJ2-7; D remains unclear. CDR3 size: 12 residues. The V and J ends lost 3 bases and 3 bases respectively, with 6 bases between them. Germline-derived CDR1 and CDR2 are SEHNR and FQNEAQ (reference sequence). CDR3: CASSFPSYEQYF. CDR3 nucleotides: TGTGCCAGCAGCTTCCCTAGCTACGAGCAGTACTTC.

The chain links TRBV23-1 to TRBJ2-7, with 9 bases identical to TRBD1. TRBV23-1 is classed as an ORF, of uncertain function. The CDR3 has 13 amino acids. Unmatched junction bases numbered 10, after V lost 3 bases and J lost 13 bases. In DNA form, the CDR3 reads TGCGCCAGCAGTCAGTCGGGGGACAGGGTTAAATACTTC. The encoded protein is CASSQSGDRVKYF.

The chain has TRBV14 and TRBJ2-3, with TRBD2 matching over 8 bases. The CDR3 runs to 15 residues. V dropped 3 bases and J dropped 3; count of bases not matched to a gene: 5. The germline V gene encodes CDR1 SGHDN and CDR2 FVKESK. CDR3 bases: TGTGCCAGCAGCCAGGCCGTAGCGGGAACAGATACGCAGTATTTT. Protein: CASSQAVAGTDTQYF.

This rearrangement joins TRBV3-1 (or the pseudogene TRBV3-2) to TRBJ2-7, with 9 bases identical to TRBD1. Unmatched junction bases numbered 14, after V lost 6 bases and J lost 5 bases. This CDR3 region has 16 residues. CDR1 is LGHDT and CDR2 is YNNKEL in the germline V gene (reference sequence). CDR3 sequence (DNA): TGTGCCAGCAGTCGACGAGAGACAGGGGGTAGGGACGAGCAGTACTTC. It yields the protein CASSRRETGGRDEQYF.

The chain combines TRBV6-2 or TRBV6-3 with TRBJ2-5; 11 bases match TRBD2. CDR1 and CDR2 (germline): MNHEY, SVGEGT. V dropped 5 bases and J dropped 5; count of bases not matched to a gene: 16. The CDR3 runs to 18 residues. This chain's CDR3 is CASSPLAGGTQRIETQYF. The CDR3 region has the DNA TGTGCCAGCAGTCCCCTAGCGGGGGGAACACAAAGGATTGAGACCCAGTACTTC.

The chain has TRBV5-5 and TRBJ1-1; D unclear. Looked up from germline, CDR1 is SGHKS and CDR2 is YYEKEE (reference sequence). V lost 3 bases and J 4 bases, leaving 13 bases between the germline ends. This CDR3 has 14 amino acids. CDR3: CASSSRGGSTEAFF. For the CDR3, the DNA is TGTGCCAGCAGCTCCCGGGGAGGGAGCACTGAAGCTTTCTTT.